This passage covers 28 T cell receptor beta chains from one sample sequenced in a study of T cell responses to AZD1222 COVID-19 vaccine. Using immunoSEQ multiplex PCR, the repertoire was profiled, and TCRdb retains in-frame clones only, with some absent. The data show 86,000 or so clones, around 84% seen once. The source was peripheral blood, collected 28 days after the second AZD1222 dose. The receptor set was obtained from an adult who received the AZD1222 COVID-19 vaccine.

This clone appeared a single time. The rearrangement links TRBV5-6 to TRBJ1-6, with TRBD1 matching 7 bases. Germline V lookup: CDR1 SGHDT, CDR2 YYEEEE. This CDR3 is built from 15 residues. The V gene end was trimmed by 4 bases and the J gene end by 6 bases; junction bases not matched to a gene: 7. CDR3 region: CASSHEDRANSPLHF. The CDR3 bases are TGTGCCAGCAGCCATGAAGACAGGGCTAATTCACCCCTCCACTTT.

V gene TRBV28 combines with J gene TRBJ2-1, with D unclear. The CDR3 sequence is 16 residues long. Germline CDR1 MDHEN, CDR2 SYDVKM. Between the trimmed V and J ends, which lost 2 bases and 4 bases, there was a span of 15 bases. CDR3: CASSLAATTRYNEQFF. For the CDR3, the DNA is TGTGCCAGCAGTTTAGCGGCCACCACCCGGTACAATGAGCAGTTCTTC.

The chain couples TRBV7-2 to TRBJ2-1, with 7 bases fitting TRBD2. V shed 1 base, J shed 2 bases, and the junction held 5 bases outside the gene matches. Germline V gene lookup returns CDR1 SGHTA and CDR2 FQGNSA. The length of the CDR3 is 16 residues. CDR3 amino acids: CASSLDAGAPYNEQFF. Here the CDR3 DNA reads TGTGCCAGCAGCTTAGATGCGGGAGCCCCCTACAATGAGCAGTTCTTC.

This clone has just one count. The rearrangement uses TRBV5-5 and TRBJ2-7, with D uncertain. Deletions cut 0 bases from V and 7 bases from J, with 8 bases between. CDR3 length: 12 residues. Germline V gene sequence: CDR1 SGHKS, CDR2 YYEKEE (reference sequence). Here the CDR3 DNA reads TGTGCCAGCAGCTTGGTCTCTTTAGAGCAGTACTTC. Translating gives CASSLVSLEQYF.

This clone appeared a single time. The V and J genes are TRBV19 and TRBJ1-2; D gene unclear. Germline V gene lookup returns CDR1 LNHDA and CDR2 SQIVND (reference sequence). The CDR3 is 13 residues long. V lost 4 bases to trimming and J lost 4 bases, with 10 bases between them. The CDR3 DNA follows: TGTGCCAGTAGTAGAGACGGAGGCTATGGCTACACCTTC. It translates to CASSRDGGYGYTF.

The CDR3 loop reads CASSLRGQETQYF. DNA for the CDR3: TGTGCCAGCAGTTTAAGGGGGCAAGAGACCCAGTACTTC. The V gene is TRBV12-3 or TRBV12-4, the J gene TRBJ2-5; D possibly corresponds to TRBD1 (6 bases). This CDR3 has 13 amino acids. Trimming pared 2 bases from V and 2 bases from J, leaving 6 bases between.

J is TRBJ1-5 and V is TRBV12-3 or TRBV12-4, with D perhaps matching TRBD1 (6 bases). The ends were cut back, 5 bases at V and 1 base at J, with 6 bases in the middle. This CDR3 has 13 amino acids. CDR3 amino acids: CASSGQSNQPQHF. CDR3 in DNA: TGTGCCAGCAGTGGACAGAGCAATCAGCCCCAGCATTTT.

The rearrangement uses TRBV7-2 and TRBJ2-7; D may be TRBD1 or TRBD2 (5 bases each). Germline CDR1 and CDR2: SGHTA and FQGNSA. Trimming took 5 bases from V and 6 from J, leaving 20 bases between them. The CDR3 covers 15 residues. CDR3 nucleotides: TGTGCCAGCAGCCCAGCCTCGGGACGGTCGGGCGAGCAGTACTTC. This gives the protein CASSPASGRSGEQYF.

The chain employs TRBV19 and TRBJ1-6, with a possible D match to TRBD1 (6 bases). Trimming took 5 bases from V and 1 from J, leaving 15 bases between them. Germline V gene sequence: CDR1 LNHDA, CDR2 SQIVND (reference sequence). CDR3 length: 17 residues. CDR3 nucleotide sequence: TGTGCCAGTAGTCCCGACAGGTTTATTTCCTATAATTCACCCCTCCACTTT. Translated: CASSPDRFISYNSPLHF. Looking up the rest from reference TRBV19 and TRBJ1-6 gives the full variable domain: DGGITQSPKYLFRKEGQNVTLSCEQNLNHDAMYWYRQDPGQGLRLIYYSQIVNDFQKGDIAEGYSVSREKKESFPLTVTSAQKNPTAFYLCASSPDRFISYNSPLHFGNGTRLTVT.

The gene calls are TRBV6-5 and TRBJ1-1, with D possibly being TRBD1 (6 bases). Germline CDR1 is MNHEY and CDR2 is SVGAGI. Trimming cost V 4 bases and J 0 bases, with 15 bases left between them. This CDR3 has 16 amino acids. The DNA for the CDR3 is TGTGCCAGCAGTTCAGAGGGGGGCTATATGAACACTGAAGCTTTCTTT. This translates into CASSSEGGYMNTEAFF.

This chain uses TRBV7-9 with TRBJ1-2; D is ambiguous. This CDR3 is built from 14 residues. Trimming pared 9 bases from V and 1 base from J, leaving 15 bases between. The V gene's germline CDR1 is SEHNR and CDR2 FQNEAQ (reference sequence). CDR3: CASGVGSLNYGYTF. The CDR3 bases are TGTGCCAGTGGTGTTGGATCTCTTAACTATGGCTACACCTTC.

In DNA, the CDR3 is TGTGCCAGCAGCCCGAGCGGCAATCAGCCCCAGCATTTT. Its protein is CASSPSGNQPQHF. This chain links TRBV2 with TRBJ1-5; D not certain. Germline CDR1 is SNHLY and CDR2 is FYNNEI. The ends were cut back, 6 bases at V and 2 bases at J, with 8 bases in the middle. This CDR3 region has 13 residues.

This chain connects TRBV6-5 to TRBJ1-1, with unresolved D. The germline CDR1 and CDR2 sequences are MNHEY and SVGAGI. Trimming stripped 7 bases from V and 3 bases from J, with 6 bases between. The length of the CDR3 is 11 residues. CDR3 sequence: CASTRDTEAFF. The CDR3, as DNA: TGTGCCAGCACCCGAGACACTGAAGCTTTCTTT.

This clone appeared a few times. The CDR3, as DNA: TGTGCCTGGACGAAGGGACTAGAGGACAACGAGCAGTACTTC. This sequence encodes CAWTKGLEDNEQYF. The chain links TRBV30 to TRBJ2-7; TRBD2 agrees at 8 bases. The CDR3 loop spans 14 amino acids. Trimming took 4 bases from V and 5 from J; bases not matched to a gene: 10. The germline CDR1 and CDR2 sequences are GTSNPN and SVGIG (reference sequence).

The chain's CDR3 is CASSPGALGYEQYF. CDR3 coding DNA: TGTGCCAGTAGTCCCGGGGCTCTCGGCTACGAGCAGTACTTC. The chain has TRBV19 and TRBJ2-7; D could derive from TRBD1 or TRBD2 (5 bases each). This CDR3 contains 14 residues. CDR1 is LNHDA and CDR2 is SQIVND in the germline V gene (reference sequence). Trimming pared 5 bases from V and 3 bases from J, leaving 14 bases between. The whole variable domain, remainder taken from reference TRBV19 and TRBJ2-7, is DGGITQSPKYLFRKEGQNVTLSCEQNLNHDAMYWYRQDPGQGLRLIYYSQIVNDFQKGDIAEGYSVSREKKESFPLTVTSAQKNPTAFYLCASSPGALGYEQYFGPGTRLTVT.

This rearrangement joins TRBV29-1 to TRBJ1-3; TRBD1 might be the D (6 bases). Trimming stripped 7 bases from V and 4 bases from J, with 14 bases between. Germline V lookup: CDR1 SQVTM, CDR2 ANQGSEA. This CDR3 has 13 residues. The CDR3 reads CSAVQGAGNTIYF. CDR3 in DNA: TGCAGCGCCGTACAGGGCGCCGGAAACACCATATATTTT.

V is TRBV7-2 and J is TRBJ2-7; TRBD2 matches at 9 bases. From germline, CDR1 is SGHTA and CDR2 FQGNSA. The CDR3 is 13 amino acids. Trimming removed 4 bases from V and 7 bases from J; junction bases left unmatched: 5. The CDR3 sequence is CASSSRLAGEQYF. The CDR3 nucleotides read TGTGCCAGCAGCTCCCGCCTAGCGGGGGAGCAGTACTTC.

The chain carries TRBV6-5 and TRBJ1-4; unclear D gene. Germline CDR1 is MNHEY and CDR2 is SVGAGI. V shed 6 bases and J shed 4 bases, with 6 bases lying between them. CDR3 length: 12 residues. Here the CDR3 DNA reads TGTGCCAGCAGCCGCGATAATGAAAAACTGTTTTTT. Its translation is CASSRDNEKLFF.

This clone occurred once. This chain links TRBV7-8 with TRBJ1-6, with a tentative D call TRBD1 (6 bases). Germline-derived CDR1 and CDR2 are SGHVS and FQNEAQ. The CDR3 is 17 amino acids. Trimming removed 1 base from V and 7 bases from J, with 17 bases in between. CDR3 in DNA: TGTGCCAGCAGCTTAGTTTACGCGCGGCAGGGGAATTCACCCCTCCACTTT. This translates into CASSLVYARQGNSPLHF.

This chain links TRBV11-3 with TRBJ2-3, with D perhaps TRBD2 (6 bases). V was clipped by 5 bases and J by 8 bases, with 29 bases between them. The CDR3 runs 18 residues. Germline loops: CDR1 SGHNT, CDR2 YENEEA. Written as DNA, the CDR3 is TGTGCCAGCAGCCATTCCGCCGGGGCTAGCGATGTTTTTGGTACGCAGTATTTT. Translated: CASSHSAGASDVFGTQYF.

The chain couples TRBV29-1 to TRBJ1-3; 8 bases line up with TRBD1. CDR3 length: 15 amino acids. Germline values: CDR1 SQVTM, CDR2 ANQGSEA. Losses at the gene ends were 0 bases for V and 4 bases for J; bases not matched to a gene: 5. The CDR3 DNA sequence: TGCAGCGTTGAAGAGGCCAGGGGGCTCGGAAACACCATATATTTT. As protein: CSVEEARGLGNTIYF.

This clone was found once. The chain joins TRBV21-1 to TRBJ2-1; the DNA was not compared with TRBD1, the D call given in the table. TRBV21-1 is noted as a pseudogene. The CDR3 extends over 13 amino acids. Here the CDR3 reads CASSKHRRNEQFF. The CDR3 DNA is TGTGCCAGCAGCAAACACAGGAGAAATGAGCAGTTCTTC.

This chain links TRBV5-1 with TRBJ2-2; D gene unclear. The CDR3 contains 15 residues. Looked up from germline, CDR1 is SGHRS and CDR2 is YFSETQ. V was pared by 1 base and J by 0 bases, with 7 bases between. CDR3 protein: CASSLTPTNTGELFF. The CDR3 DNA is TGCGCCAGCAGCTTGACACCCACGAACACCGGGGAGCTGTTTTTT. The whole variable domain, filled in from reference TRBV5-1 and TRBJ2-2, reads KAGVTQTPRYLIKTRGQQVTLSCSPISGHRSVSWYQQTPGQGLQFLFEYFSETQRNKGNFPGRFSGRQFSNSRSEMNVSTLELGDSALYLCASSLTPTNTGELFFGEGSRLTVL.

The chain combines TRBV3-1 (or the pseudogene TRBV3-2) with TRBJ1-5; maybe TRBD1 (6 bases). Germline-derived CDR1 and CDR2 are LGHDT and YNNKEL (reference sequence). The CDR3 length is 15 residues. V lost 0 bases and J 3 bases, leaving 9 bases between the germline ends. In nucleotides, the CDR3 is TGTGCCAGCAGCCAAGAAGCAGGGGACAATCAGCCCCAGCATTTT. This translates into CASSQEAGDNQPQHF.

V usage is TRBV4-2 and J usage is TRBJ2-1; tentatively, D is TRBD2 (5 bases). Trimming pared 2 bases from V and 0 bases from J, leaving 17 bases between. In germline, CDR1 is LGHNA, CDR2 YNFKEQ. This CDR3 contains 18 residues. The DNA of the CDR3 is TGTGCCAGCAGCCAAAGCTCCGGTGGCGGAGGCTCCTACAATGAGCAGTTCTTC. As protein: CASSQSSGGGGSYNEQFF.

This clone was picked up a small number of times. The rearrangement joins TRBV12-3 or TRBV12-4 to TRBJ2-1; 7 positions match TRBD2. CDR3 size: 11 residues. V dropped 6 bases and J dropped 10; count of bases not matched to a gene: 3. The CDR3 sequence: CASRKAGEQFF. The CDR3 DNA sequence: TGTGCCAGCAGAAAAGCGGGGGAGCAGTTCTTC.

V is TRBV25-1 and J is TRBJ1-1; a possible D gene is TRBD1 (6 bases). Trimming cost V 4 bases and J 12 bases, with 15 bases left between them. Germline V lookup: CDR1 MGHDK, CDR2 SYGVNS. The CDR3 is 12 amino acids. CDR3 in amino acids: CASSALQGRSFF. Here the CDR3 DNA reads TGTGCCAGCAGTGCCCTACAGGGCAGGTCTTTCTTT.

CDR3 loop: CASIVRGGDTEAFF. DNA for the CDR3: TGTGCCAGCATCGTGAGGGGAGGAGACACTGAAGCTTTCTTT. This chain uses TRBV2 with TRBJ1-1; weak D call: TRBD1 (5 bases). This CDR3 has 14 amino acids. The germline V gene encodes CDR1 SNHLY and CDR2 FYNNEI. Deletions cut 7 bases from V and 3 bases from J, with 15 bases between. The full variable domain, its missing parts supplied by reference TRBV2 and TRBJ1-1, is EPEVTQTPSHQVTQMGQEVILRCVPISNHLYFYWYRQILGQKVEFLVSFYNNEISEKSEIFDDQFSVERPDGSNFTLKIRSTKLEDSAMYFCASIVRGGDTEAFFGQGTRLTVV.